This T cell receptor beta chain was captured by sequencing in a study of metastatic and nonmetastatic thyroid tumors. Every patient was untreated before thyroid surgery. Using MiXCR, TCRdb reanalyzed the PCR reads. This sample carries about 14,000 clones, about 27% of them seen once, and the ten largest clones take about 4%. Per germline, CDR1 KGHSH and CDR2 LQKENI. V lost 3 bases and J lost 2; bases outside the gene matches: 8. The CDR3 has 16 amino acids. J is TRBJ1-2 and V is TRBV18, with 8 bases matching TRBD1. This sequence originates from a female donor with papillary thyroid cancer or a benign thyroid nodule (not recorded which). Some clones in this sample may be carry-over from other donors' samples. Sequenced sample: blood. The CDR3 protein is CASSPLGTGPNYGYTF. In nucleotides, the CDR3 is TGTGCCAGCTCACCTCTCGGGACAGGCCCCAACTATGGCTACACCTTC.